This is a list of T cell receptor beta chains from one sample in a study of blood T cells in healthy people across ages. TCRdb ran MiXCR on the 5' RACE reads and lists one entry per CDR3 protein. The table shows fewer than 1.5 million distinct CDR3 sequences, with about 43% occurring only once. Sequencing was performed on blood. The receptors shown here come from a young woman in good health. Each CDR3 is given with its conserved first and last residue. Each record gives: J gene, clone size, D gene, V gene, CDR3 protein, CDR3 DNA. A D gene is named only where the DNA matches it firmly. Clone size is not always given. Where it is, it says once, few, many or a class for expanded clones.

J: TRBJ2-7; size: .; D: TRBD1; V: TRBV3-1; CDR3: CASSQAGTGIYEQYF; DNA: TGTGCCAGCAGCCAAGCCGGGACAGGAATATACGAGCAGTACTTC
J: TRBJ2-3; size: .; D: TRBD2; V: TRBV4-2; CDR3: CASSPWVTSGKDTQYF; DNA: TGTGCCAGCAGCCCGTGGGTTACTAGCGGGAAGGATACGCAGTATTTT
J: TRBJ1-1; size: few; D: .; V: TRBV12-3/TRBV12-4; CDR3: CASSFRAGDTEAFF; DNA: TGTGCCAGCAGTTTTAGAGCCGGGGACACTGAAGCTTTCTTT
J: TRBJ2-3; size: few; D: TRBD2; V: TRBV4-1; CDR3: CASSQDALAGGGDTQYF; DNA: TGCGCCAGCAGCCAAGATGCACTAGCGGGGGGAGGGGATACGCAGTATTTT
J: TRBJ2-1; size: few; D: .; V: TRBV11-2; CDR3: CASTRGETGYNEQFF; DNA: TGTGCCAGCACCCGGGGGGAGACAGGATACAATGAGCAGTTCTTC
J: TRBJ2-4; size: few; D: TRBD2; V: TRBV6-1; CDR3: CASSEVGGQYF; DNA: TGTGCCAGCAGTGAAGTGGGAGGGCAGTACTTC
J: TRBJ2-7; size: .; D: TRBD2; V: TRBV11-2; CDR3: CASSLPGRADRYEQYF; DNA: TGTGCCAGCAGCTTACCCGGGAGGGCCGATCGCTACGAGCAGTACTTC
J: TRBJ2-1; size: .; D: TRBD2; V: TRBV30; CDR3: CAWSRMGEGEQFF; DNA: TGTGCCTGGAGTCGTATGGGGGAGGGTGAGCAGTTCTTC
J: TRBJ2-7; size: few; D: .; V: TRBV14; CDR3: CASSSYSGVYF; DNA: TGTGCCAGCAGTTCATACTCTGGGGTGTACTTC
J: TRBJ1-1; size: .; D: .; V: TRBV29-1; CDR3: CSGQAGGTEAFF; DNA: TGCAGCGGACAAGCGGGGGGCACTGAAGCTTTCTTT
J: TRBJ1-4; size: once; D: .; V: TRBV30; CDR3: CAWSAQVDEKLFF; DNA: TGTGCCTGGAGTGCGCAGGTCGATGAAAAACTGTTTTTT
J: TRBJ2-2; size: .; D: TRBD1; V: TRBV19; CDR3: CASRTGPTTGELFF; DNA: TGTGCCAGCCGGACAGGGCCGACCACCGGGGAGCTGTTTTTT
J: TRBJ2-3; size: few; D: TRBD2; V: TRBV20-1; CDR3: CSASMAGGFLATDTQYF; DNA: TGCAGTGCTAGTATGGCGGGGGGATTCCTAGCCACAGATACGCAGTATTTT
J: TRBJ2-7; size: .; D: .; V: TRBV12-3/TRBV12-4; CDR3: CASSLGTRDEQYF; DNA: TGTGCCAGCAGTTTAGGAACACGCGACGAGCAGTACTTC
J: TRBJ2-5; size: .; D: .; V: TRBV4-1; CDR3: CASSQVYPTQGETQYF; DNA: TGCGCCAGCAGCCAAGTCTATCCTACCCAGGGAGAGACCCAGTACTTC
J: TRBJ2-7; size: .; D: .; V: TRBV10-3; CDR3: CAISDTVGEQYF; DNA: TGTGCCATCAGTGACACAGTTGGCGAGCAGTACTTC
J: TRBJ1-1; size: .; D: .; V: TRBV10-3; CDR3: CAISPPSRNTEAFF; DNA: TGTGCCATCAGCCCGCCCTCTCGAAACACTGAAGCTTTCTTT
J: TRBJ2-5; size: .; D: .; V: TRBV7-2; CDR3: CASSSHVETQYF; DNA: TGTGCCAGCAGCAGCCACGTGGAGACCCAGTACTTC
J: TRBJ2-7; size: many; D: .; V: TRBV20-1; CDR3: CSARSGRYEQYF; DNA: TGCAGTGCTAGGTCAGGGCGCTACGAGCAGTACTTC
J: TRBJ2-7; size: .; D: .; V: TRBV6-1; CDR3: CASSEHGVYEQYF; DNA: TGTGCCAGCAGTGAACACGGGGTTTACGAGCAGTACTTC
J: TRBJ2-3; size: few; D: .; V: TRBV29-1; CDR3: CSVDISTDTQYF; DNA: TGCAGCGTTGATATTAGCACAGATACGCAGTATTTT
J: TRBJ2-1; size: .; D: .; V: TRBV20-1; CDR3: CSVERGSSYNGQFF; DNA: TGCAGTGTAGAAAGAGGGAGCTCCTACAATGGGCAGTTCTTC
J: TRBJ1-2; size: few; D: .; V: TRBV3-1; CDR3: CASSQRDGPYGYTF; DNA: TGTGCCAGCAGCCAAAGGGACGGACCCTATGGCTACACCTTC
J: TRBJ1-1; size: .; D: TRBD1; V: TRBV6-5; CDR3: CASSALDRETAFF; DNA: TGTGCCAGCAGCGCCCTAGACAGGGAGACAGCTTTCTTT
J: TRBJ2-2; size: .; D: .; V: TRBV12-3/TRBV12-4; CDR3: CAATKPYAGELFF; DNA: TGTGCCGCTACCAAGCCCTACGCCGGGGAGCTGTTTTTT
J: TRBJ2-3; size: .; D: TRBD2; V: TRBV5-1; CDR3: CASSPIGAGRTDTQYF; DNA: TGCGCCAGCAGCCCCATTGGAGCGGGAAGGACAGATACGCAGTATTTT
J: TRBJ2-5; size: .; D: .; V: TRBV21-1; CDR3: CTSKRAYQETQYF; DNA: TGTACCAGCAAGCGGGCTTACCAAGAGACCCAGTACTTC
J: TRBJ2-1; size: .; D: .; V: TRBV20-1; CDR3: CSARVSHNEQFF; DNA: TGCAGTGCTAGAGTAAGCCACAATGAGCAGTTCTTC
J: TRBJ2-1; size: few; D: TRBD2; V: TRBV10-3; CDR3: CAVAGTSNNEQFF; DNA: TGTGCCGTCGCCGGGACTAGCAACAATGAGCAGTTCTTC
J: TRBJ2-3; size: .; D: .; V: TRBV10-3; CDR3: CAISERAGDVGDTQYF; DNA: TGTGCCATCAGTGAAAGGGCAGGGGACGTGGGAGATACGCAGTATTTT
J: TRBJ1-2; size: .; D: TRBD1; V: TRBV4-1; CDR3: CASSQYPGTGNSTYGYTF; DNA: TGCGCCAGCAGCCAGTATCCCGGGACAGGGAACTCGACGTATGGCTACACCTTC
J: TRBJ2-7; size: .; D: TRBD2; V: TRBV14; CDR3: CASSHAVAGVTRSYEQYF; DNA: TGTGCCAGCAGCCATGCCGTAGCGGGGGTGACCCGATCCTACGAGCAGTACTTC
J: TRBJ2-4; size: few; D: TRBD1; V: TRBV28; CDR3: CASRVQGENIQYF; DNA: TGTGCCAGCAGAGTACAGGGGGAAAACATTCAGTACTTC
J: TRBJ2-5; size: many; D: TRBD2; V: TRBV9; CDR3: CASSLAGGSETQYF; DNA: TGTGCCAGCAGCCTAGCGGGGGGGTCGGAGACCCAGTACTTC
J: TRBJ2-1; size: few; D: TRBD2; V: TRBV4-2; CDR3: CASSRATRTSGYNEQFF; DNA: TGTGCCAGCAGCCGAGCGACCAGGACTAGCGGCTACAATGAGCAGTTCTTC
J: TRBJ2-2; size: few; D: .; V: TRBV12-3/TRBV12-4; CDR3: CASSTAFGELFF; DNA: TGTGCCAGCAGTACAGCCTTCGGGGAGCTGTTTTTT
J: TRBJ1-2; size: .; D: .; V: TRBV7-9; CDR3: CASSLAGIFYGYTF; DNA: TGTGCCAGCAGCCTCGCGGGCATCTTCTATGGCTACACCTTC
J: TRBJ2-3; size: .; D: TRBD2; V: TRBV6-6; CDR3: CASSYSKGKREPDTQYF; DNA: TGTGCCAGCAGTTACTCGAAGGGGAAGCGGGAGCCAGATACGCAGTATTTT
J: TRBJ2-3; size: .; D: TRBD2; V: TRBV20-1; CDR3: CSVLAGGRSSTDTQYF; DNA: TGCAGTGTTCTAGCGGGAGGGCGTTCTAGCACGGATACGCAGTATTTT
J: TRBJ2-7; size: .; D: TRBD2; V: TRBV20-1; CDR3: CSARSLAGGLDPDEQYF; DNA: TGCAGTGCTAGGTCCTTGGCGGGAGGGCTGGATCCTGACGAGCAGTACTTC
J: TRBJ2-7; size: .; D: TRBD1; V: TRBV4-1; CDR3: CASSQTGTASYEQYF; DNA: TGCGCCAGCAGCCAAACCGGGACAGCATCCTACGAGCAGTACTTC
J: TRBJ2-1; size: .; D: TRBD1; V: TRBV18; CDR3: CASSSTPGTGKPNEQFF; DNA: TGTGCCAGCTCATCAACTCCGGGGACAGGCAAACCCAATGAGCAGTTCTTC
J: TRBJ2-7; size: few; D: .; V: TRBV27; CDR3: CATGAGPVYEQYF; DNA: TGTGCGACGGGGGCGGGACCGGTCTACGAGCAGTACTTC
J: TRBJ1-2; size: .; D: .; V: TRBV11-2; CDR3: CASSVVDKYYGYTF; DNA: TGTGCCAGCAGCGTAGTGGATAAATACTATGGCTACACCTTC
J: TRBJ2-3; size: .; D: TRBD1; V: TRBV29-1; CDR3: CSNRQGADTQYF; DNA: TGCAGCAACCGGCAGGGGGCAGATACGCAGTATTTT
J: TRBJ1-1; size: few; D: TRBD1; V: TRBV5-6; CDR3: CASSPGGGKTEAFF; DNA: TGTGCCAGCAGCCCGGGAGGGGGCAAAACTGAAGCTTTCTTT
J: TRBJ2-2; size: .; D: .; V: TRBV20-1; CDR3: CSARDVGVGELFF; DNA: TGCAGTGCTAGAGATGTCGGGGTCGGGGAGCTGTTTTTT
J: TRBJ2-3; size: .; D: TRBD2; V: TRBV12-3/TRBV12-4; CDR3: CPSSFQALAGEFLDTQYF; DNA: TGTCCCAGCAGTTTCCAAGCTCTAGCGGGAGAATTTTTAGATACGCAGTATTTT
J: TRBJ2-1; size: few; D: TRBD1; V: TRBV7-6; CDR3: CASSQRTGGSGAQFF; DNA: TGTGCCAGCAGCCAAAGAACAGGGGGGTCCGGAGCGCAGTTCTTC
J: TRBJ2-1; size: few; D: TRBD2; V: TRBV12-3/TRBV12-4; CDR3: CASSLAGVKEQFF; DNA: TGTGCCAGCAGTCTAGCGGGAGTAAAAGAGCAGTTCTTC
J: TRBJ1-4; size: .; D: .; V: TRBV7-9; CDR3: CASSRGTAVEKLFF; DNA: TGTGCCAGCAGCCGAGGGACGGCGGTGGAAAAACTGTTTTTT
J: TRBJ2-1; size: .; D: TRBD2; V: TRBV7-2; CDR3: CASSLAGSGAYNEQFF; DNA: TGTGCCAGCAGCTTAGCCGGTAGCGGGGCCTACAATGAGCAGTTCTTC
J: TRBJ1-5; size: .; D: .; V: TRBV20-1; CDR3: CSARWLGVGQPQHF; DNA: TGCAGTGCTAGATGGTTAGGGGTTGGGCAGCCCCAGCATTTT
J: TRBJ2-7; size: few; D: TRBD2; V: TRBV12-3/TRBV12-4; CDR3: CASSLELAGLYEQYF; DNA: TGTGCCAGCAGTTTAGAGCTAGCGGGACTTTACGAGCAGTACTTC